Listed below are T cell receptor beta chains from one sample, sequenced in a study of blood T cell repertoires in COVID-19. The repertoire was sequenced with immunoSEQ multiplex PCR; TCRdb's copy has only in-frame clones and lacks some. Of over 150,000 clones listed, roughly 80% are singletons. Specimen: peripheral blood. Receptors were obtained from a woman aged 70-85 years with COVID-19, enrolled during active disease. The CDR3 runs from the conserved cysteine through the conserved F or W. The order of the fields is clone size, D gene, V gene, J gene, CDR3 DNA, CDR3 protein. The D gene is left open where the match is weak. Size values are once, few and many counts, or a class for expanded clones, and some rows have none.

abundance: NA
d_gene: NA
v_gene: TRBV27
j_gene: TRBJ1-6
CDR3nt: TGTGCCAGCAGTTTAGGCAATTCACCCCTCCACTTT
CDR3aa: CASSLGNSPLHF

abundance: NA
d_gene: NA
v_gene: TRBV27
j_gene: TRBJ1-1
CDR3nt: TGTGCCAGCAGTTTAACCCCCCCCCTTATTCAGGGGCTTATAAATAACACTGAAGCTTTCTTT
CDR3aa: CASSLTPPLIQGLINNTEAFF

abundance: NA
d_gene: NA
v_gene: TRBV11-2
j_gene: TRBJ2-3
CDR3nt: TGTGCCAGCAGCTTCCAGGGCACAGATACGCAGTATTTT
CDR3aa: CASSFQGTDTQYF

abundance: NA
d_gene: NA
v_gene: TRBV9
j_gene: TRBJ1-1
CDR3nt: TGTGCCAGCAGCGTAGATCGGGGGACCACCACTGAAGCTTTCTTT
CDR3aa: CASSVDRGTTTEAFF

abundance: NA
d_gene: NA
v_gene: TRBV7-2
j_gene: TRBJ2-3
CDR3nt: TGTGCCAGCAGCTTAGATGTCAGAACCACAGATACGCAGTATTTT
CDR3aa: CASSLDVRTTDTQYF

abundance: few
d_gene: NA
v_gene: TRBV6-2/TRBV6-3
j_gene: TRBJ2-7
CDR3nt: TGTGCCAGCAGTTTCAAATACGAGCAGTACTTC
CDR3aa: CASSFKYEQYF

abundance: NA
d_gene: NA
v_gene: TRBV28
j_gene: TRBJ2-7
CDR3nt: TGTGCCAGCAGACCGGCGGGTAGCTCCTACGAGCAGTACTTC
CDR3aa: CASRPAGSSYEQYF

abundance: NA
d_gene: NA
v_gene: TRBV29-1
j_gene: TRBJ1-1
CDR3nt: TGCAGCGTTGAAGTCCAGGGCTTTATCACTGAAGCTTTCTTT
CDR3aa: CSVEVQGFITEAFF

abundance: once
d_gene: TRBD2
v_gene: TRBV4-3
j_gene: TRBJ2-2
CDR3nt: TGCGCCAGCAGCTACACTTCCGGGACTAGCGGAAACACCGGGGAGCTGTTTTTT
CDR3aa: CASSYTSGTSGNTGELFF

abundance: NA
d_gene: TRBD1
v_gene: TRBV5-1
j_gene: TRBJ1-4
CDR3nt: TGCGCCAGCGGCCCAACAGGGGGACCGAATGAAAAACTGTTTTTT
CDR3aa: CASGPTGGPNEKLFF

abundance: NA
d_gene: NA
v_gene: TRBV5-1
j_gene: TRBJ2-3
CDR3nt: TGCGCCAGCAGCTTAGACAGGATAGATACGCAGTATTTT
CDR3aa: CASSLDRIDTQYF

abundance: NA
d_gene: NA
v_gene: TRBV2
j_gene: TRBJ1-1
CDR3nt: TGTGCCAGCATTCTCCCGGACTCGAACACTGAAGCTTTCTTT
CDR3aa: CASILPDSNTEAFF

abundance: few
d_gene: TRBD2
v_gene: TRBV7-2
j_gene: TRBJ2-5
CDR3nt: TGTGCCAGCAGCCTGGGACTAGCGGGAGCGGGTGAGCAAGAGACCCAGTACTTC
CDR3aa: CASSLGLAGAGEQETQYF

abundance: NA
d_gene: NA
v_gene: TRBV5-1
j_gene: TRBJ2-1
CDR3nt: TGCGCCAGCAGCTTGGAGAACGTAGGCGGTCCGTTTGAGCAGTTCTTC
CDR3aa: CASSLENVGGPFEQFF

abundance: NA
d_gene: NA
v_gene: TRBV27
j_gene: TRBJ2-1
CDR3nt: TGTGCCAGCAGTTCGACAGGTTCGCCATACAATGAGCAGTTCTTC
CDR3aa: CASSSTGSPYNEQFF

abundance: NA
d_gene: TRBD2
v_gene: TRBV5-6
j_gene: TRBJ2-1
CDR3nt: TGTGCCAGCAGCTCGGGACTAGCCAAATACAATGAGCAGTTCTTC
CDR3aa: CASSSGLAKYNEQFF

abundance: NA
d_gene: NA
v_gene: TRBV2
j_gene: TRBJ2-2
CDR3nt: TGTGCCAGCAGTGAACAGTCCACCGGGGAGCTGTTTTTT
CDR3aa: CASSEQSTGELFF

abundance: NA
d_gene: NA
v_gene: TRBV30
j_gene: TRBJ1-2
CDR3nt: TGTGCCTGGAGTGTAACCGGGAGGGGTGGCTACACCTTC
CDR3aa: CAWSVTGRGGYTF

abundance: NA
d_gene: TRBD1
v_gene: TRBV7-3
j_gene: TRBJ1-5
CDR3nt: TGTGCCAGCAGCTTAGACAGGGGAAGTCAGCCCCAGCATTTT
CDR3aa: CASSLDRGSQPQHF

abundance: NA
d_gene: NA
v_gene: TRBV14
j_gene: TRBJ2-7
CDR3nt: TGTGCCAGCAGCCAAGACAGGAACTACGAGCAGTACTTC
CDR3aa: CASSQDRNYEQYF

abundance: NA
d_gene: NA
v_gene: TRBV5-4
j_gene: TRBJ2-3
CDR3nt: TGTGCCAGCAGCTTCCAGGGCTCCAGCACAGATACGCAGTATTTT
CDR3aa: CASSFQGSSTDTQYF

abundance: NA
d_gene: NA
v_gene: TRBV3-1/TRBV3-2
j_gene: TRBJ1-2
CDR3nt: TGTGCCAGCAGCCAAGGACGGCTAGCCACCTATGGCTACACCTTC
CDR3aa: CASSQGRLATYGYTF

abundance: once
d_gene: NA
v_gene: TRBV28
j_gene: TRBJ2-1
CDR3nt: TGTGCCAGCAGTTCGCAACAATATGGTAGCGGACAAACCTACAATGAGCAGTTCTTC
CDR3aa: CASSSQQYGSGQTYNEQFF

abundance: NA
d_gene: NA
v_gene: TRBV4-1
j_gene: TRBJ1-2
CDR3nt: TGCGCCAGCAACAGTCCCCTGGCAGCTAACTATGGCTACACCTTC
CDR3aa: CASNSPLAANYGYTF

abundance: few
d_gene: NA
v_gene: TRBV18
j_gene: TRBJ1-2
CDR3nt: TGTGCCAGCTCCCCGAGACTCACCATCGGTATTGATGGCTACACCTTC
CDR3aa: CASSPRLTIGIDGYTF

abundance: NA
d_gene: NA
v_gene: TRBV7-9
j_gene: TRBJ2-1
CDR3nt: TGTGCCAGCAGCTCGCCAGGGAATCGCTTTAGGGTTGAGCAGTTCTTC
CDR3aa: CASSSPGNRFRVEQFF

abundance: NA
d_gene: NA
v_gene: TRBV3-1/TRBV3-2
j_gene: TRBJ2-5
CDR3nt: TGTGCCAGCAGCCAAGACGGGGTAGCCCCAGAGACCCAGTACTTC
CDR3aa: CASSQDGVAPETQYF

abundance: NA
d_gene: TRBD1
v_gene: TRBV4-3
j_gene: TRBJ1-2
CDR3nt: TGCGCCAGCAGCCAAGGGGCTCTGGGACAGCTGTCGGGCTACACCTTC
CDR3aa: CASSQGALGQLSGYTF

abundance: NA
d_gene: NA
v_gene: TRBV4-1
j_gene: TRBJ2-1
CDR3nt: TGCGCCAGCAGCCAAGACCCTTTCTACAATGAGCAGTTCTTC
CDR3aa: CASSQDPFYNEQFF

abundance: NA
d_gene: NA
v_gene: TRBV11-2
j_gene: TRBJ1-2
CDR3nt: TGTGCCAGCAGCCTCGGGGGAGGGAACTATGGCTACACCTTC
CDR3aa: CASSLGGGNYGYTF

abundance: NA
d_gene: TRBD2
v_gene: TRBV7-9
j_gene: TRBJ2-3
CDR3nt: TGTGCCAGCAGCATGGCGGGAGCATCAGATACGCAGTATTTT
CDR3aa: CASSMAGASDTQYF

abundance: NA
d_gene: NA
v_gene: TRBV28
j_gene: TRBJ2-2
CDR3nt: TGTGCCAGCCGCGCCATCACTAGCAGGAACACCGGGGAGCTGTTTTTT
CDR3aa: CASRAITSRNTGELFF

abundance: NA
d_gene: TRBD2
v_gene: TRBV7-2
j_gene: TRBJ2-7
CDR3nt: TGTGCCAGCAGCTTAACGAGCGGGAGTATGTACGAGCAGTACTTC
CDR3aa: CASSLTSGSMYEQYF

abundance: NA
d_gene: TRBD2
v_gene: TRBV11-3
j_gene: TRBJ2-1
CDR3nt: TGTGCCAGCAGCTTAGAGGAATGGCGGGAGGGAGGGAATGAGCAGTTCTTC
CDR3aa: CASSLEEWREGGNEQFF

abundance: NA
d_gene: TRBD2
v_gene: TRBV28
j_gene: TRBJ2-3
CDR3nt: TGTGCTGGCGGGAGGGCCAAAGCAGATACGCAGTATTTT
CDR3aa: CAGGRAKADTQYF

abundance: few
d_gene: NA
v_gene: TRBV7-9
j_gene: TRBJ2-1
CDR3nt: TGTGCCAGCAGCTTAGACGGAGTCCCCACTGAGCAGTTCTTC
CDR3aa: CASSLDGVPTEQFF

abundance: NA
d_gene: NA
v_gene: TRBV25-1
j_gene: TRBJ2-5
CDR3nt: TGTGCCAGCACGGACGCAGGGGTTAGGGCCCAGTACTTC
CDR3aa: CASTDAGVRAQYF

abundance: NA
d_gene: NA
v_gene: TRBV6-5
j_gene: TRBJ1-6
CDR3nt: TGTGCCAGCAGTTACTCGTCAGAGGATAATTCACCCCTCCACTTT
CDR3aa: CASSYSSEDNSPLHF

abundance: NA
d_gene: TRBD2
v_gene: TRBV24-1
j_gene: TRBJ2-1
CDR3nt: TGTGCCACCAGTGCCCCCGGACTAGCGGGAGTAAGTGAGCAGTTCTTC
CDR3aa: CATSAPGLAGVSEQFF

abundance: NA
d_gene: NA
v_gene: TRBV7-2
j_gene: TRBJ1-5
CDR3nt: TGTGCCAGCAGCTTTATTCCAGATCAGCCCCAGCATTTT
CDR3aa: CASSFIPDQPQHF

abundance: NA
d_gene: TRBD1
v_gene: TRBV5-5
j_gene: TRBJ1-2
CDR3nt: TGTGCCAGCAGCTTGACAGGGGGGTCCCGTGAACGCTACACCTTC
CDR3aa: CASSLTGGSRERYTF

abundance: few
d_gene: TRBD2
v_gene: TRBV11-2
j_gene: TRBJ2-1
CDR3nt: TGTGCCAGCAGCACTTATAGCGGGAGCTCCTACAATGAGCAGTTCTTC
CDR3aa: CASSTYSGSSYNEQFF

abundance: NA
d_gene: TRBD2
v_gene: TRBV10-2
j_gene: TRBJ2-3
CDR3nt: TGCGCCAGCGGGACTAGCGGGAGCCCAGATACGCAGTATTTT
CDR3aa: CASGTSGSPDTQYF

abundance: few
d_gene: TRBD2
v_gene: TRBV12-5
j_gene: TRBJ2-7
CDR3nt: TGTGCTAGTGGTCCGACCGGACTAGCCGCCTACGAGCAGTACTTC
CDR3aa: CASGPTGLAAYEQYF

abundance: once
d_gene: TRBD2
v_gene: TRBV5-4
j_gene: TRBJ2-7
CDR3nt: TGTGCCAGCATCTCTGGGGGGGCTAGCGGGACCCACCTAGAGCAGTACTTC
CDR3aa: CASISGGASGTHLEQYF

abundance: NA
d_gene: NA
v_gene: TRBV30
j_gene: TRBJ2-1
CDR3nt: TGTGCCTGCGGAGTCGGCGGGTTAGGTGGAAATGAGCAGTTCTTC
CDR3aa: CACGVGGLGGNEQFF

abundance: NA
d_gene: TRBD1
v_gene: TRBV15
j_gene: TRBJ2-7
CDR3nt: TGTGCCACCAGCATCGGGACAGGGGGTGGCTACGAGCAGTACTTC
CDR3aa: CATSIGTGGGYEQYF

abundance: NA
d_gene: NA
v_gene: TRBV5-5
j_gene: TRBJ2-2
CDR3nt: TGTGCCAGCAGCTTAAGCGGCGCCGGGGAGCTGTTTTTT
CDR3aa: CASSLSGAGELFF

abundance: NA
d_gene: NA
v_gene: TRBV3-1/TRBV3-2
j_gene: TRBJ2-1
CDR3nt: TGTGCCAGCAGCCAAGTCGGGGAGCAGTTCTTC
CDR3aa: CASSQVGEQFF

abundance: NA
d_gene: TRBD1
v_gene: TRBV3-1/TRBV3-2
j_gene: TRBJ2-7
CDR3nt: TGTGCCAGCACGCCTGGGTACAGGGGCCTCTACGAGCAGTACTTC
CDR3aa: CASTPGYRGLYEQYF